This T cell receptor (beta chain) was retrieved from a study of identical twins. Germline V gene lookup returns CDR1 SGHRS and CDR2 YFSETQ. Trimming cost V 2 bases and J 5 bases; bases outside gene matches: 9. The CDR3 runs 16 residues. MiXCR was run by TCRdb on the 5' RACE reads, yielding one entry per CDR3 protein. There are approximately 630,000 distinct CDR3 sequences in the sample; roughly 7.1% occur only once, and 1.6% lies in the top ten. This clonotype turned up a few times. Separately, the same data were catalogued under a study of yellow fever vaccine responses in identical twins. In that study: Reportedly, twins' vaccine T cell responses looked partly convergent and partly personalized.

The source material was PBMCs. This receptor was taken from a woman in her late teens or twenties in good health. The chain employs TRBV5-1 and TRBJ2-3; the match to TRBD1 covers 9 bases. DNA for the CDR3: TGCGCCAGCAGCTTAGAGTTGGACAGGGGAATAGATACGCAGTATTTT. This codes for CASSLELDRGIDTQYF.